Below are 19 T cell receptor beta chains sequenced from a single sample in a study of T cell repertoires in cytomegalovirus infection. In TCRdb, the reads were re-called with MiXCR into one record per CDR3 protein. The profile covers more than 150,000 distinct CDR3 sequences, with 15% to 20% appearing a single time and roughly 2.9% taken by the ten largest. Sequenced input: PBMCs. These receptors all stem from a human donor in good health (CMV status not recorded). Some clones in this sample may be carry-over from other donors' samples.

This clonotype was counted only a few times. The rearrangement joins TRBV11-2 to TRBJ2-7; D is perhaps TRBD1 or TRBD2 (6 bases each). V was shortened by 1 base and J by 7 bases, with 20 bases between the two germline ends. Germline V gives CDR1 SGHAT, CDR2 FQNNGV. The CDR3 runs to 16 residues. CDR3 DNA: TGTGCCAGCAGCTTAGGACACAGTAGGGGGGCTGAAGAGCAGTACTTC. Translated: CASSLGHSRGAEEQYF.

The chain couples TRBV12-3 or TRBV12-4 to TRBJ2-5; 10 bases match TRBD2. CDR3 length: 15 amino acids. V lost 6 bases, J lost 5 bases, and 9 bases stayed unmatched. For the CDR3, the DNA is TGTGCCAGCAGGTCATCCGGGACTAGCGTGGAGACCCAGTACTTC. Residues: CASRSSGTSVETQYF.

This clonotype was found many times. The chain employs TRBV29-1 and TRBJ2-7; the D is unclear. The CDR3 loop spans 13 amino acids. The V and J ends lost 1 base and 6 bases respectively, with 13 bases between them. CDR1 SQVTM and CDR2 ANQGSEA come from the germline V gene. The CDR3, as DNA: TGCAGCGTTGAAGGCGGAGTCGGGCTCGAGCAGTACTTC. This sequence encodes CSVEGGVGLEQYF.

There are a few counts of this clonotype. The chain is built from TRBV7-9 and TRBJ2-5, with D possibly called TRBD1 or TRBD2 (5 bases each). Trimming pared 5 bases from V and 4 bases from J, leaving 17 bases between. In germline, CDR1 is SEHNR, CDR2 FQNEAQ (reference sequence). This CDR3 has 15 residues. The DNA for the CDR3 is TGTGCCAGCAGCCAGAGGCAGGGACCTCCAGAGACCCAGTACTTC. This translates into CASSQRQGPPETQYF.

This clonotype was recorded at least ten times. V and J are TRBV28 and TRBJ1-2; 7 bases fit TRBD1. This CDR3 comprises 18 residues. In germline, CDR1 is MDHEN, CDR2 SYDVKM. Losses at the gene ends were 0 bases for V and 4 bases for J; bases not matched to a gene: 14. CDR3 residues: CASSLWGWTGERGYGYTF. In DNA, the CDR3 is TGTGCCAGCAGTTTATGGGGCTGGACAGGTGAACGGGGCTATGGCTACACCTTC.

This clonotype came up a few times. The chain has TRBV5-1 and TRBJ2-1, with 9 bases that match TRBD2. The ends lost 2 bases at V and 6 bases at J; junction bases unmatched: 3. Looked up from germline, CDR1 is SGHRS and CDR2 is YFSETQ. This CDR3 is 14 amino acids long. CDR3 region: CASSFTSGSNEQFF. The CDR3 DNA reads as TGCGCCAGCAGCTTCACTAGCGGGTCCAATGAGCAGTTCTTC.

In this sample, this clonotype turned up a few times. The V gene is TRBV20-1, the J gene TRBJ2-3; 8 positions agree with TRBD1. V trimming: 6 bases; J trimming: 4 bases; junction bases outside the gene matches: 6. The CDR3 spans 13 residues. The germline gives CDR1 DFQATT, CDR2 SNEGSKA (reference sequence). The CDR3 nucleotides read TGCAGTGCACGACAGGGGATCGCAGATACGCAGTATTTT. Its protein is CSARQGIADTQYF.

V and J are TRBV5-4 and TRBJ2-2; D gene uncertain. V was cut by 4 bases and J by 4 bases, with 8 bases left in between. Germline loops: CDR1 SGHNT, CDR2 YYREEE (reference sequence). The CDR3 loop spans 13 amino acids. The chain's CDR3 is CASSQILTGELFF. CDR3 DNA: TGTGCCAGCAGCCAAATCCTCACCGGGGAGCTGTTTTTT.

This clonotype was seen only a few times. This chain joins TRBV7-9 and TRBJ2-1, with a possible D match to TRBD1 (6 bases). Germline loops: CDR1 SEHNR, CDR2 FQNEAQ (reference sequence). Trimming stripped 4 bases from V and 4 bases from J, with 14 bases between. This CDR3 comprises 15 residues. The CDR3 nucleotides are TGTGCCAGCAGCTCCGGACAGACCCAGTACAATGAGCAGTTCTTC. Translation: CASSSGQTQYNEQFF.

There are many counts of this clonotype. V and J are TRBV6-2 or TRBV6-3 and TRBJ1-6; TRBD1 agrees at 7 bases. V shed 4 bases, J shed 7 bases, and the junction held 7 bases outside the gene matches. CDR3 length: 15 residues. Germline CDR1 is MNHEY and CDR2 is SVGEGT. Here the CDR3 DNA reads TGTGCCAGCAGTTTGGGACAGATCGGGAATTCACCCCTCCACTTT. This encodes CASSLGQIGNSPLHF.

V gene TRBV28 combines with J gene TRBJ2-3; D gene ambiguous. V dropped 5 bases and J dropped 2 bases, with 8 bases sitting between them. The CDR3 runs 13 residues. The germline V gene encodes CDR1 MDHEN and CDR2 SYDVKM. The CDR3 region has the DNA TGTGCCAGCAGTCCTCCCTACACAGATACGCAGTATTTT. This gives the protein CASSPPYTDTQYF.

Many counts were recorded for this clonotype. This rearrangement joins TRBV7-8 to TRBJ1-4; weak D call: TRBD1 (6 bases). V gave up 1 base and J gave up 7 bases, with 16 bases separating them. Germline V CDR1 and CDR2: SGHVS, FQNEAQ. CDR3 length: 16 amino acids. CDR3 amino acids: CASSLERRGLGEKLFF. In DNA form, the CDR3 reads TGTGCCAGCAGCTTAGAACGTCGGGGGCTCGGTGAAAAACTGTTTTTT.

The sample holds many counts of this clonotype. This rearrangement joins TRBV7-3 to TRBJ2-1; D unresolved. Deletions cut 5 bases from V and 1 base from J, with 12 bases between. The CDR3 is 15 amino acids. CDR1 and CDR2 (germline): SGHTA, FQGTGA. The CDR3 loop is CASSDLGKSYNEQFF. In nucleotides, the CDR3 is TGTGCCAGCAGCGACCTTGGGAAGTCCTACAATGAGCAGTTCTTC. The full variable domain, rest sourced from reference TRBV7-3 and TRBJ2-1, is GAGVSQTPSNKVTEKGKYVELRCDPISGHTALYWYRQSLGQGPEFLIYFQGTGAADDSGLPNDRFFAVRPEGSVSTLKIQRTERGDSAVYLCASSDLGKSYNEQFFGPGTRLTVL.

This clonotype was observed a few times. V gene TRBV20-1 combines with J gene TRBJ2-5; 9 bases map to TRBD2. The ends lost 5 bases at V and 1 base at J; junction bases unmatched: 11. The CDR3 runs to 16 residues. Germline CDR1 DFQATT, CDR2 SNEGSKA (reference sequence). The CDR3 DNA is TGCAGTGCTCCCCCGACTAGCGGAAGGTCCCAAGAGACCCAGTACTTC. It specifies CSAPPTSGRSQETQYF.

The table lists this clonotype with a few counts. This rearrangement joins TRBV4-1 to TRBJ2-1, with a possible D match to TRBD1 (5 bases). The CDR3 is 16 amino acids. Germline CDR1 MGHRA, CDR2 YSYEKL. The V gene lost 1 base and the J gene lost 8 bases, with 18 bases spanning the gap. CDR3 sequence: CASSQGVGAPWDEQFF. DNA of the CDR3: TGCGCCAGCAGCCAAGGGGTAGGGGCCCCGTGGGATGAGCAGTTCTTC.

This chain uses TRBV28 with TRBJ1-3, with D hard to call. Trimming took 6 bases from V and 0 from J, leaving 15 bases between them. The germline CDR1 and CDR2 sequences are MDHEN and SYDVKM. The CDR3 is made up of 16 amino acids. The CDR3 bases are TGTGCCAGCAGCCCCGCGGGAGGGAGCTCTGGAAACACCATATATTTT. It is translated as CASSPAGGSSGNTIYF.

This clonotype was seen more than once but under ten times. The chain combines TRBV20-1 with TRBJ1-6; maybe TRBD1 (5 bases). Germline CDR1 reads DFQATT; CDR2 reads SNEGSKA (reference sequence). The ends were cut back, 4 bases at V and 6 bases at J, with 16 bases in the middle. The CDR3 consists of 15 residues. The CDR3 spells CSAKHTGGSNSPLHF. As DNA, the CDR3 is TGCAGTGCTAAACACACGGGGGGATCTAATTCACCCCTCCACTTT.

This clonotype turned up a few times. J is TRBJ1-1 and V is TRBV12-3 or TRBV12-4; D perhaps matches TRBD1 (6 bases). There are 14 residues in the CDR3. The V end lost 3 bases, the J end lost 4 bases, and 12 bases lay between the germline ends. As DNA, the CDR3 is TGTGCCAGCAGTTTTCAGGGGTTGGGCACTGAAGCTTTCTTT. It is translated as CASSFQGLGTEAFF.

The chain recombines TRBV5-1 with TRBJ2-5, with a tentative D call TRBD2 (5 bases). V lost 0 bases to trimming and J lost 5 bases, with 20 bases between them. This CDR3 contains 17 residues. The germline V gene has CDR1 SGHRS and CDR2 YFSETQ. The CDR3 DNA reads as TGCGCCAGCAGCTTGGTGCGGGCATCCGACTTGGAGGAGACCCAGTACTTC. This sequence encodes CASSLVRASDLEETQYF.